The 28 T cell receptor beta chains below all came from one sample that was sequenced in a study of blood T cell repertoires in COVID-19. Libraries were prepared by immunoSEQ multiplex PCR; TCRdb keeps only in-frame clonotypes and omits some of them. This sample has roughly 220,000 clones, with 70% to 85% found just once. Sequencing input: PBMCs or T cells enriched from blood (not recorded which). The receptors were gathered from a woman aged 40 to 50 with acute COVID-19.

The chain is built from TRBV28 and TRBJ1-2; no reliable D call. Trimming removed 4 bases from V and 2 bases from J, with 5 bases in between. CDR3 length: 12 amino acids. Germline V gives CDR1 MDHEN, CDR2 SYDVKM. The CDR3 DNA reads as TGTGCCAGCAGTTCTAGAAACTATGGCTACACCTTC. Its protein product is CASSSRNYGYTF.

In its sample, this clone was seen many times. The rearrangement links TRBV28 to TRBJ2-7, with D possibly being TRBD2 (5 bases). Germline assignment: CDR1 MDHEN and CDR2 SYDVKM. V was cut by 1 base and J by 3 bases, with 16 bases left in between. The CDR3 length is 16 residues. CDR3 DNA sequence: TGTGCCAGCAGTTTATTAGGCCCGGGGTCGGACTACGAGCAGTACTTC. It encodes CASSLLGPGSDYEQYF.

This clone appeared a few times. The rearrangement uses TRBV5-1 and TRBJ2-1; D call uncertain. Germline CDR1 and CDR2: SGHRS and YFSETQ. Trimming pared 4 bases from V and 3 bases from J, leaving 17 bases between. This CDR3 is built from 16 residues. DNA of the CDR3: TGCGCCAGCAGCAACCCGGGTGCTACTAACTACAATGAGCAGTTCTTC. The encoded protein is CASSNPGATNYNEQFF.

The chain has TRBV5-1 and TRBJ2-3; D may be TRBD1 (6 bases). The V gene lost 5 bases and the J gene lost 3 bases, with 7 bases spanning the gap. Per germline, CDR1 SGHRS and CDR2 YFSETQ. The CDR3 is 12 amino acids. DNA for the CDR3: TGCGCCAGCAGACAGGGTACAGATACGCAGTATTTT. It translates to CASRQGTDTQYF.

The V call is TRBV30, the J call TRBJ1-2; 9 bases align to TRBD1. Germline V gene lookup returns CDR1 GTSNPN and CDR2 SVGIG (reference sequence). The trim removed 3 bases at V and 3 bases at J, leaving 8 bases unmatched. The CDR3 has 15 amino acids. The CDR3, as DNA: TGTGCCTGGAGCTCCGGGACAGGGAGGGACTATGGCTACACCTTC. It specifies CAWSSGTGRDYGYTF.

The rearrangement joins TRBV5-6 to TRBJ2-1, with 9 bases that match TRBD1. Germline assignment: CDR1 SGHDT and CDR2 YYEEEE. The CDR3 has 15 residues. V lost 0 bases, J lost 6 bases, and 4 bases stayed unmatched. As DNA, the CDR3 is TGTGCCAGCAGCTTGGGGGGACAGGGTAGCAATGAGCAGTTCTTC. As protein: CASSLGGQGSNEQFF.

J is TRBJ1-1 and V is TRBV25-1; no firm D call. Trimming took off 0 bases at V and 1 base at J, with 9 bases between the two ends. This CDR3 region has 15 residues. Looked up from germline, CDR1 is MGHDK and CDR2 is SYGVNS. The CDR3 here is CASSEYLGTNTEAFF. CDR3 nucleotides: TGTGCCAGCAGTGAATATCTAGGAACGAACACTGAAGCTTTCTTT.

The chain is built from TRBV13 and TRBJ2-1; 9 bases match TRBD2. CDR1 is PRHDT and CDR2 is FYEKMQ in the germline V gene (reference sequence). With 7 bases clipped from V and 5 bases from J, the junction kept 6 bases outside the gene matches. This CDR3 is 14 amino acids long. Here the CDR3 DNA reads TGTGCCAGCATCCGACTAGCGGAAAACAATGAGCAGTTCTTC. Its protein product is CASIRLAENNEQFF.

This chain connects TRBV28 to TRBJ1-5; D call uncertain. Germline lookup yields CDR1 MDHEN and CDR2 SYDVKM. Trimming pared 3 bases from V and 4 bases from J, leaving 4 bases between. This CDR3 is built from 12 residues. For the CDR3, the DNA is TGTGCCAGCAGTTTTTATAATCAGCCCCAGCATTTT. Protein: CASSFYNQPQHF.

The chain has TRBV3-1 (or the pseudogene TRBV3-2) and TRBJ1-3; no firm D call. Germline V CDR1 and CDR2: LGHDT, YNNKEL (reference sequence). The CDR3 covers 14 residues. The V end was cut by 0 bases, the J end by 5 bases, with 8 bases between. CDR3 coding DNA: TGTGCCAGCAGCCAAGAGAAACAGAGAAACACCATATATTTT. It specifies CASSQEKQRNTIYF.

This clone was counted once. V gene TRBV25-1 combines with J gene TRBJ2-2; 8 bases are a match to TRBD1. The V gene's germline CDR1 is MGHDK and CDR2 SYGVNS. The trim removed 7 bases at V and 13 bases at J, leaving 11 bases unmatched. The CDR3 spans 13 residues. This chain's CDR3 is CASTSTGAIGLFF. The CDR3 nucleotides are TGTGCCAGCACTTCGACAGGGGCGATAGGGCTGTTTTTT.

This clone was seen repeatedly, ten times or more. Here the CDR3 reads CASSLGQATDTQYF. The CDR3 DNA is TGTGCCAGCAGCTTGGGACAGGCAACAGATACGCAGTATTTT. The chain uses TRBV7-9 and TRBJ2-3; 8 bases align to TRBD1. This CDR3 spans 14 amino acids. V was pared by 3 bases and J by 3 bases, with 2 bases of the junction left unmatched. The germline gives CDR1 SEHNR, CDR2 FQNEAQ (reference sequence).

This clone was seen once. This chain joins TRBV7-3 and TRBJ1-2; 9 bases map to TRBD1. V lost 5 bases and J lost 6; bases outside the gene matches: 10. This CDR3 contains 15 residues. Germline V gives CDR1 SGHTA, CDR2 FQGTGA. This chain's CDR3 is CASSPETGGEHGYTF. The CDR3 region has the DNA TGTGCCAGCAGCCCTGAGACAGGGGGAGAACATGGCTACACCTTC.

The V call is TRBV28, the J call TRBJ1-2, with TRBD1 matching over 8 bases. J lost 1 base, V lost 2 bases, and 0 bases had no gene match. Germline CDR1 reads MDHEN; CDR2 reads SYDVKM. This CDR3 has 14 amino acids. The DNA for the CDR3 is TGTGCCAGCAGTTTAGGACAGGGTAACTATGGCTACACCTTC. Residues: CASSLGQGNYGYTF.

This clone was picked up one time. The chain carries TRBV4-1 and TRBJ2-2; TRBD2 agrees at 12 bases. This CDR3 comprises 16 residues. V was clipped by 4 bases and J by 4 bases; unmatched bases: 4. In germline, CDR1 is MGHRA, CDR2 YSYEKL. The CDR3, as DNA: TGCGCCAGCAGCCCTAGCGGGAGGGCCGGCACCGGGGAGCTGTTTTTT. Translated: CASSPSGRAGTGELFF.

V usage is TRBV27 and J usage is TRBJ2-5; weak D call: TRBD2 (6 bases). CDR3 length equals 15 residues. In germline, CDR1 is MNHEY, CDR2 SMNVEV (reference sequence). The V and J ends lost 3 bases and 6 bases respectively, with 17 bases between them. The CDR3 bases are TGTGCCAGCAGTTTTGTGCGGCGGGGCCCCCAGACCCAGTACTTC. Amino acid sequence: CASSFVRRGPQTQYF.

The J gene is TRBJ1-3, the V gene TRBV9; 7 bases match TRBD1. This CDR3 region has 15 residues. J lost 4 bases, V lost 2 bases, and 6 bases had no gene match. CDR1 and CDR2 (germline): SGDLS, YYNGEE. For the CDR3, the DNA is TGTGCCAGCAGCGTGACAGACAGGGACGGAAACACCATATATTTT. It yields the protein CASSVTDRDGNTIYF.

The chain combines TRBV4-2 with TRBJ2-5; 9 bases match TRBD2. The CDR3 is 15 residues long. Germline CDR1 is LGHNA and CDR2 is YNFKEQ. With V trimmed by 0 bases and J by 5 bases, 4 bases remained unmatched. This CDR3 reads CASSQDLAGLETQYF. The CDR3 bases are TGTGCCAGCAGCCAAGATCTAGCGGGGTTGGAGACCCAGTACTTC.

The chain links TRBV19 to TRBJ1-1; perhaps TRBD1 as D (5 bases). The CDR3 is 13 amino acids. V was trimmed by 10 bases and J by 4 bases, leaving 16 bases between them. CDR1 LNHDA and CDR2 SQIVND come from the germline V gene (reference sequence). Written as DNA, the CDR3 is TGTGCCACCAGTTCGGGGGAGTCCACTGAAGCTTTCTTT. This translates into CATSSGESTEAFF.

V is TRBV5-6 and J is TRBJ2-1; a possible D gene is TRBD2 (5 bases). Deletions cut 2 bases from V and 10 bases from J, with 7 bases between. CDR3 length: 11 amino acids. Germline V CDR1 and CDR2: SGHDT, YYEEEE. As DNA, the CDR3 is TGTGCCAGCAGCTTATCTAGCGAGCAGTTCTTC. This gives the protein CASSLSSEQFF.

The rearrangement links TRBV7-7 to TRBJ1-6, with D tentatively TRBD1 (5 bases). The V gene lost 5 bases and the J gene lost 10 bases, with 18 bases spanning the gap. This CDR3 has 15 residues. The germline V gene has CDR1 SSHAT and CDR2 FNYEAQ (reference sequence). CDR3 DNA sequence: TGTGCCAGCAGCGCCGCGACAGTTCTGAAATCACCCCTCCACTTT. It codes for CASSAATVLKSPLHF.

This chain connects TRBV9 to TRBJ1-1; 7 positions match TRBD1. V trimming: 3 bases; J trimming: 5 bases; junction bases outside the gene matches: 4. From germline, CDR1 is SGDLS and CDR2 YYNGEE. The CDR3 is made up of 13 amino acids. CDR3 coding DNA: TGTGCCAGCAGCGCAGACAGGGAGACTGAAGCTTTCTTT. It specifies CASSADRETEAFF.

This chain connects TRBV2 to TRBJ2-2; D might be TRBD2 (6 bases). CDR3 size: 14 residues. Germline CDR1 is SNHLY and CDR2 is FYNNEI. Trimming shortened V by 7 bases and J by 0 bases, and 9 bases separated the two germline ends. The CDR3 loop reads CASTRGTNTGELFF. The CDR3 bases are TGTGCCAGCACTCGGGGGACGAACACCGGGGAGCTGTTTTTT.

CDR3 coding DNA: TGTGCCAGCAGACAGCAGGGGGCTGCCACTGAAGCTTTCTTT. It encodes CASRQQGAATEAFF. This chain uses TRBV6-5 with TRBJ1-1; 8 nucleotides line up with TRBD1. The CDR3 extends over 14 amino acids. Germline assignment: CDR1 MNHEY and CDR2 SVGAGI. With V trimmed by 6 bases and J by 4 bases, 7 bases remained unmatched.

In DNA, the CDR3 is TGTGCCAGCATAAGAGGGAGGGAGCAGTTCTTC. Translation gives CASIRGREQFF. V is TRBV2 and J is TRBJ2-1; a weak D match, TRBD2 (6 bases). Trimming removed 7 bases at V and 10 bases at J, with 11 bases between. The germline V gene encodes CDR1 SNHLY and CDR2 FYNNEI. The CDR3 is 11 residues long.

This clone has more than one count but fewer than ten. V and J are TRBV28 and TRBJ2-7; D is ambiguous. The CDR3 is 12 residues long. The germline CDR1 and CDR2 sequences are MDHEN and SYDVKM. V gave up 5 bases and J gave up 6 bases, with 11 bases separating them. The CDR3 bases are TGTGCCAGCAGTCTCCCGGGTGGCGAGCAGTACTTC. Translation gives CASSLPGGEQYF.

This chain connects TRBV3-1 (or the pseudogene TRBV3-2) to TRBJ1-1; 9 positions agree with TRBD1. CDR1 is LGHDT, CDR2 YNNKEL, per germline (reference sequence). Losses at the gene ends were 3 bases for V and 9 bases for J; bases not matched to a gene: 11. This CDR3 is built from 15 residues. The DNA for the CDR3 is TGTGCCAGCAGCCAGCAGGACAGGGGCTACACAAAAGCTTTCTTT. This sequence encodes CASSQQDRGYTKAFF.

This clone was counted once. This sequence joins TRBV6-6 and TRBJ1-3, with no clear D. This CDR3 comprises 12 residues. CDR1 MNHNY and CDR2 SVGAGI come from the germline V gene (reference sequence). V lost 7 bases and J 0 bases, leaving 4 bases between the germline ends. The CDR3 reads CASTSSGNTIYF. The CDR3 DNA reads TGTGCCAGCACTTCCTCTGGAAACACCATATATTTT.